These T cell receptor beta chains were read from a single sample in a study of PD-1 blockade in classical Hodgkin lymphoma. Sequencing used immunoSEQ multiplex PCR; TCRdb keeps in-frame clones, though not all of them. The profile shows 20,000 to 30,000 clones, about 70% of them singletons. The specimen comprised peripheral blood mononuclear cells (PBMCs), sampled at baseline. All receptors derive from a human donor with classical Hodgkin lymphoma. Each CDR3 is given with its conserved first and last residue. Fields, in order: V gene, clone size, CDR3 length, CDR3 protein. A row's size may be missing; if present it is once, few, many or a size class.

V gene: TRBV5-6; clone size: few; CDR3 length: 15; CDR3 protein: CASSRHGFANEKLFF
V gene: TRBV23-1; clone size: NA; CDR3 length: 15; CDR3 protein: CASSQSKGNSYEQYF
V gene: TRBV30; clone size: NA; CDR3 length: 10; CDR3 protein: CAWRLSELFF
V gene: TRBV5-1; clone size: NA; CDR3 length: 14; CDR3 protein: CASSPDRDDYGYTF
V gene: TRBV10-2; clone size: NA; CDR3 length: 14; CDR3 protein: CASRWVGATDTQYF
V gene: TRBV6-6; clone size: NA; CDR3 length: 13; CDR3 protein: CASRFLREGPQHF
V gene: TRBV5-4; clone size: NA; CDR3 length: 16; CDR3 protein: CASSGFLSGGSNEQFF
V gene: TRBV15; clone size: NA; CDR3 length: 15; CDR3 protein: CATSRDPQGTYGYTF
V gene: TRBV9; clone size: NA; CDR3 length: 15; CDR3 protein: CASSVVAGATDTQYF
V gene: TRBV19; clone size: once; CDR3 length: 13; CDR3 protein: CASGGLTGTPLHF
V gene: TRBV7-2; clone size: once; CDR3 length: 13; CDR3 protein: CASSFRRGNTIYF
V gene: TRBV4-1; clone size: NA; CDR3 length: 15; CDR3 protein: CASSQDPGNNYGYTF
V gene: TRBV10-3; clone size: NA; CDR3 length: 15; CDR3 protein: CAISDLAGGVYGYTF
V gene: TRBV13; clone size: few; CDR3 length: 18; CDR3 protein: CASSSERTGPGGLYEQFF
V gene: TRBV7-9; clone size: medium-sized; CDR3 length: 14; CDR3 protein: CASSSGVTDNEQFF
V gene: TRBV2; clone size: NA; CDR3 length: 11; CDR3 protein: CASTIINEQFF
V gene: TRBV5-6; clone size: NA; CDR3 length: 15; CDR3 protein: CASRIAQAASTEAFF
V gene: TRBV4-1; clone size: once; CDR3 length: 14; CDR3 protein: CASSQDLRVDLAFF
V gene: TRBV5-1; clone size: NA; CDR3 length: 13; CDR3 protein: CASSLFVGETQYF
V gene: TRBV15; clone size: few; CDR3 length: 12; CDR3 protein: CATSRRWGEQFF
V gene: TRBV13; clone size: NA; CDR3 length: 13; CDR3 protein: CASSQGGINEQFF
V gene: TRBV19; clone size: few; CDR3 length: 15; CDR3 protein: CASSISHSGAGELFF
V gene: TRBV4-3; clone size: NA; CDR3 length: 14; CDR3 protein: CASSHSSYTDTQYF
V gene: TRBV29-1; clone size: NA; CDR3 length: 11; CDR3 protein: CSAILNTEAFF
V gene: TRBV5-1; clone size: few; CDR3 length: 16; CDR3 protein: CASSLDDGQGLGGYTF
V gene: TRBV7-8; clone size: NA; CDR3 length: 17; CDR3 protein: CASSLRTTTGTPSPLHF
V gene: TRBV6-5; clone size: once; CDR3 length: 14; CDR3 protein: CASSPMDSNQPQHF
V gene: TRBV29-1; clone size: NA; CDR3 length: 16; CDR3 protein: CSVEDPEGIIGNTIYF
V gene: TRBV7-7; clone size: NA; CDR3 length: 13; CDR3 protein: CAIRKTGSETQYF
V gene: TRBV7-9; clone size: NA; CDR3 length: 17; CDR3 protein: CASSADRYSFMNTEAFF
V gene: TRBV11-3; clone size: NA; CDR3 length: 13; CDR3 protein: CASSPSSYNEQFF
V gene: TRBV19; clone size: NA; CDR3 length: 16; CDR3 protein: CASGPWRTGVSYEQYF
V gene: TRBV7-6; clone size: NA; CDR3 length: 15; CDR3 protein: CASSSSRVEGETQYF
V gene: TRBV28; clone size: medium-sized; CDR3 length: 16; CDR3 protein: CASVPRREKGGQPQHF
V gene: TRBV5-6; clone size: NA; CDR3 length: 14; CDR3 protein: CASSLFGIMNVLTF
V gene: TRBV27; clone size: NA; CDR3 length: 15; CDR3 protein: CASMGRTGLSREQFF
V gene: TRBV5-4; clone size: few; CDR3 length: 16; CDR3 protein: CASSLWSGRSTDTQYF
V gene: TRBV11-2; clone size: once; CDR3 length: 15; CDR3 protein: CASSLVGGSTDTQYF
V gene: TRBV27; clone size: NA; CDR3 length: 14; CDR3 protein: CASSFSGGDNEQFF
V gene: TRBV28; clone size: few; CDR3 length: 14; CDR3 protein: CASSFRDSRYGYTF
V gene: TRBV28; clone size: NA; CDR3 length: 14; CDR3 protein: CASSQLGGNSPLHF
V gene: TRBV5-6; clone size: medium-sized; CDR3 length: 13; CDR3 protein: CASSAGRYNEQFF
V gene: TRBV11-2; clone size: NA; CDR3 length: 14; CDR3 protein: CASSLTYGDYEQYF
V gene: TRBV7-2; clone size: NA; CDR3 length: 14; CDR3 protein: CASSQRTGKNIQYF
V gene: TRBV30; clone size: NA; CDR3 length: 13; CDR3 protein: CASGTGGDSPLHF
V gene: TRBV11-2; clone size: NA; CDR3 length: 16; CDR3 protein: CASSLLDTRLQETQYF
V gene: TRBV30; clone size: NA; CDR3 length: 14; CDR3 protein: CAWTPGRANTEAFF
V gene: TRBV6-5; clone size: once; CDR3 length: 14; CDR3 protein: CASSYSMGSYGYTF
V gene: TRBV27; clone size: few; CDR3 length: 14; CDR3 protein: CASSLSTIPGELFF